A selection of T cell receptor beta chains follows, all from one sample in a study of tumour-infiltrating T cells in Burkitt lymphoma. Using immunoSEQ multiplex PCR, the repertoire was profiled, and TCRdb retains in-frame clones only, with some absent. The data show 5,500 to 7,000 clones, roughly a tenth seen once. Sequencing was performed on tumor tissue. All receptors come from a human donor with diffuse large B-cell lymphoma. Each CDR3 is given with its conserved first and last residue. The D gene is left open where the match is weak. Clone size, where shown, is once, few, many, or a class for clones that have expanded.

J gene: TRBJ1-1; D gene: NA; clone size: few; V gene: TRBV11-2; CDR3 DNA: TGTGCCAGCAGCTTAGAGGACAGCTTTGAAGCTTTCTTT; CDR3 protein: CASSLEDSFEAFF
J gene: TRBJ2-7; D gene: TRBD1; clone size: few; V gene: TRBV6-6; CDR3 DNA: TGTGCCAGCAGACCGGGACAGGGGTCCTCCTACGAGCAGTACTTC; CDR3 protein: CASRPGQGSSYEQYF
J gene: TRBJ2-7; D gene: NA; clone size: NA; V gene: TRBV27; CDR3 DNA: TGTGCCAGCAGTATATCTCAGGGAATCCTTAACTACGAGCAGTACTTC; CDR3 protein: CASSISQGILNYEQYF
J gene: TRBJ2-1; D gene: TRBD2; clone size: NA; V gene: TRBV7-8; CDR3 DNA: TGTGCCAGCAGCTTAGTACTAGCGGGGGGATTTGGCGATGAGCAGTTCTTC; CDR3 protein: CASSLVLAGGFGDEQFF
J gene: TRBJ2-2; D gene: NA; clone size: few; V gene: TRBV5-1; CDR3 DNA: TGCGCCAGCAGGAAAGACATTATCACCGGGGAGCTGTTTTTT; CDR3 protein: CASRKDIITGELFF
J gene: TRBJ1-5; D gene: NA; clone size: NA; V gene: TRBV7-8; CDR3 DNA: TGTGCGGCGGGAGGGACCACCGGCAATCAGCCCCAGCATTTT; CDR3 protein: CAAGGTTGNQPQHF
J gene: TRBJ1-1; D gene: NA; clone size: NA; V gene: TRBV5-4; CDR3 DNA: TGTGCCAGCAGCTTAGAGGGCCACACTGAAGCTTTCTTT; CDR3 protein: CASSLEGHTEAFF
J gene: TRBJ2-3; D gene: TRBD2; clone size: NA; V gene: TRBV5-1; CDR3 DNA: TGCGCCAGCAGCCCCTCTAGCGGGGGCGCAGATACGCAGTATTTT; CDR3 protein: CASSPSSGGADTQYF
J gene: TRBJ2-6; D gene: TRBD1; clone size: few; V gene: TRBV6-1; CDR3 DNA: TGTGCCAGCAGTGGCAGGGGGCGAAGATACTCTGGGGCCAACGTCCTGACTTTC; CDR3 protein: CASSGRGRRYSGANVLTF
J gene: TRBJ2-1; D gene: NA; clone size: NA; V gene: TRBV6-6; CDR3 DNA: TGTGCCAGCAGACCCCCCGGTGGTCCTACTTTAAATGAGCAGTTCTTC; CDR3 protein: CASRPPGGPTLNEQFF
J gene: TRBJ2-5; D gene: TRBD2; clone size: few; V gene: TRBV2; CDR3 DNA: TGTGCCAGCAGTGATGGGCTAGCGGGGCGCCAGACCCAGTACTTC; CDR3 protein: CASSDGLAGRQTQYF
J gene: TRBJ2-5; D gene: NA; clone size: few; V gene: TRBV5-1; CDR3 DNA: TGCGCCAGCAGCTTAGGACAGATTACTCAAGAGACCCAGTACTTC; CDR3 protein: CASSLGQITQETQYF
J gene: TRBJ2-1; D gene: TRBD1; clone size: NA; V gene: TRBV6-6; CDR3 DNA: TGTACCAGCAGTAACATAGGACAGGGGTACAATGAGCAGTTCTTC; CDR3 protein: CTSSNIGQGYNEQFF
J gene: TRBJ2-1; D gene: TRBD1; clone size: few; V gene: TRBV2; CDR3 DNA: TGTGCCAGCAGTAACCGGGACAGCTTCAATGAGCAGTTCTTC; CDR3 protein: CASSNRDSFNEQFF
J gene: TRBJ1-6; D gene: NA; clone size: NA; V gene: TRBV6-6; CDR3 DNA: TGTGCCAGCAGTTACGACTTGGTTTCACCCCTCCACTTT; CDR3 protein: CASSYDLVSPLHF
J gene: TRBJ1-1; D gene: NA; clone size: few; V gene: TRBV2; CDR3 DNA: TGTGCCAACGTGGGGAACGGTGAAGCTTTCTTT; CDR3 protein: CANVGNGEAFF
J gene: TRBJ2-7; D gene: NA; clone size: medium-sized; V gene: TRBV2; CDR3 DNA: TGTGCCAGCATAGGCACGAATTATTACGAGCAGTACTTC; CDR3 protein: CASIGTNYYEQYF
J gene: TRBJ2-7; D gene: NA; clone size: few; V gene: TRBV2; CDR3 DNA: TGTGCCAGCAGCGACGGAAACACCTACGAGCAGTACTTC; CDR3 protein: CASSDGNTYEQYF
J gene: TRBJ1-2; D gene: NA; clone size: few; V gene: TRBV6-5; CDR3 DNA: TGTGCCAGCAGTTCCCTCGTGAAGTCGGACTATGGCTACACCTTC; CDR3 protein: CASSSLVKSDYGYTF
J gene: TRBJ1-2; D gene: TRBD1; clone size: NA; V gene: TRBV5-5; CDR3 DNA: TGTGCCAGCAGCTTTGGGACAGGGACAATCTATGGCTACACCTTC; CDR3 protein: CASSFGTGTIYGYTF
J gene: TRBJ1-2; D gene: TRBD1; clone size: NA; V gene: TRBV6-1; CDR3 DNA: TGTGCCAGCAAAACCGGGACAGGGAGTTTTGGTGGCTACACCTTC; CDR3 protein: CASKTGTGSFGGYTF
J gene: TRBJ1-1; D gene: NA; clone size: NA; V gene: TRBV5-5; CDR3 DNA: TGTGCCAGCAGCTTGGCCCCAAGCCAGGGGAACACTGAAGCTTTCTTT; CDR3 protein: CASSLAPSQGNTEAFF
J gene: TRBJ2-3; D gene: TRBD2; clone size: few; V gene: TRBV13; CDR3 DNA: TGTGCCAGCAGCTTAGGCATCGCGGGGGGGCTGTATTTT; CDR3 protein: CASSLGIAGGLYF
J gene: TRBJ1-2; D gene: NA; clone size: few; V gene: TRBV29-1; CDR3 DNA: TGCAGCGTAGCAGAAGCGGCCATGGGCCTTGGCTACACCTTC; CDR3 protein: CSVAEAAMGLGYTF
J gene: TRBJ1-4; D gene: NA; clone size: few; V gene: TRBV23-1; CDR3 DNA: TGCGCCAGCAGTCAACCGTGGTCGAGGTCCACTAATGAAAAACTGTTTTTT; CDR3 protein: CASSQPWSRSTNEKLFF
J gene: TRBJ1-5; D gene: NA; clone size: NA; V gene: TRBV6-5; CDR3 DNA: TGTGCCAGCAGCCTCGACGGTACCCACAATCAGCCCCAGCATTTT; CDR3 protein: CASSLDGTHNQPQHF
J gene: TRBJ2-3; D gene: NA; clone size: NA; V gene: TRBV7-9; CDR3 DNA: TGTGCCAGCAGCCCGGGCCGCACAGATACGCAGTATTTT; CDR3 protein: CASSPGRTDTQYF
J gene: TRBJ1-6; D gene: NA; clone size: few; V gene: TRBV2; CDR3 DNA: TGTGCCAGCAGTTCACAGGGTAGAGATTCACCCCTCCACTTT; CDR3 protein: CASSSQGRDSPLHF
J gene: TRBJ1-6; D gene: NA; clone size: few; V gene: TRBV5-1; CDR3 DNA: TGTGCCAGCAGCTTGCCAGGGAATTCACCCCTCCACTTT; CDR3 protein: CASSLPGNSPLHF
J gene: TRBJ2-6; D gene: NA; clone size: NA; V gene: TRBV5-1; CDR3 DNA: TGCGCCAGCAGCCGGGGTCCATTCCCTTCTGGGGCCAACGTCCTGACTTTC; CDR3 protein: CASSRGPFPSGANVLTF
J gene: TRBJ2-7; D gene: TRBD2; clone size: NA; V gene: TRBV4-3; CDR3 DNA: TGCGCCAGCAGCCAATTAGCGGGGGCCACCTACGAGCAGTACTTC; CDR3 protein: CASSQLAGATYEQYF
J gene: TRBJ1-1; D gene: NA; clone size: few; V gene: TRBV18; CDR3 DNA: TGTGCCAGCTCAGCCGCAGGGGCCCGTATGAACACTGAAGCTTTCTTT; CDR3 protein: CASSAAGARMNTEAFF
J gene: TRBJ2-3; D gene: TRBD2; clone size: few; V gene: TRBV7-2; CDR3 DNA: TGTGCCAGCAGCATGACTAGCTCGGATACGCAGTATTTT; CDR3 protein: CASSMTSSDTQYF
J gene: TRBJ1-6; D gene: NA; clone size: NA; V gene: TRBV30; CDR3 DNA: TGTGCCTGGAGTGTACGTCGTCCGTCGATTTCACCCCTCCACTTT; CDR3 protein: CAWSVRRPSISPLHF
J gene: TRBJ1-2; D gene: NA; clone size: NA; V gene: TRBV14; CDR3 DNA: TGTGCCAGCAGCCTGGACAGTCCGCTTAACTATGGCTACACCTTC; CDR3 protein: CASSLDSPLNYGYTF
J gene: TRBJ2-2; D gene: NA; clone size: few; V gene: TRBV2; CDR3 DNA: TGTGCCAGCGGGACGCCGAACACCGGGGAGCTGTTTTTT; CDR3 protein: CASGTPNTGELFF
J gene: TRBJ2-2; D gene: TRBD1; clone size: few; V gene: TRBV2; CDR3 DNA: TGTGCCAGCAAGCTGGGCAGGGGGCACACCGGGGAGCTGTTTTTT; CDR3 protein: CASKLGRGHTGELFF
J gene: TRBJ1-5; D gene: NA; clone size: few; V gene: TRBV29-1; CDR3 DNA: TGCAGCGTTCAGGACACCTCTGGGGATCAGCCCCAGCATTTT; CDR3 protein: CSVQDTSGDQPQHF
J gene: TRBJ2-2; D gene: NA; clone size: few; V gene: TRBV7-2; CDR3 DNA: TGTGCCAGCAGCTTAGCGTTAATAGCGGCGAACACCGGGGAGCTGTTTTTT; CDR3 protein: CASSLALIAANTGELFF
J gene: TRBJ2-2; D gene: TRBD1; clone size: NA; V gene: TRBV7-8; CDR3 DNA: TGTGCCAGCAGCTCCGGGACAGGGCTCCCCGGGGAGCTGTTTTTT; CDR3 protein: CASSSGTGLPGELFF
J gene: TRBJ1-2; D gene: NA; clone size: few; V gene: TRBV28; CDR3 DNA: TGTGCCAGCAGTTTATTTTGGTCGGACCCTTCCGACACAAACTATGGCTACACCTTC; CDR3 protein: CASSLFWSDPSDTNYGYTF
J gene: TRBJ2-1; D gene: NA; clone size: NA; V gene: TRBV5-1; CDR3 DNA: TGCGCCAGCAGCCTACTCACCCGGACGGACTCCTACAATGAGCAGTTCTTC; CDR3 protein: CASSLLTRTDSYNEQFF
J gene: TRBJ2-6; D gene: TRBD1; clone size: few; V gene: TRBV7-9; CDR3 DNA: TGTGCCAGCAGCCTCCGGACAGGATTATACTCTGGGGCCAACGTCCTGACTTTC; CDR3 protein: CASSLRTGLYSGANVLTF
J gene: TRBJ1-4; D gene: NA; clone size: few; V gene: TRBV18; CDR3 DNA: TGTGCCAGCTCACTCTTGTCCGGAGTGGCCGGTGGTGAAAAACTGTTTTTT; CDR3 protein: CASSLLSGVAGGEKLFF
J gene: TRBJ1-2; D gene: NA; clone size: few; V gene: TRBV5-1; CDR3 DNA: TGCGCCAGCAGCGATCCGCCGGGGGATGGCTACACCTTC; CDR3 protein: CASSDPPGDGYTF